This entry lists 3 T cell receptor beta chains sequenced from one sample in a study of cytomegalovirus exposure and HLA in healthy donors. The table came from immunoSEQ multiplex PCR; TCRdb's copy has only in-frame clones and leaves some out. The sample lists about 330,000 clones, approximately 90% occurring once. Material for sequencing was PBMCs. These receptors originate from a woman in her 30s in good health and CMV-seropositive.

The genes are TRBV10-3 and TRBJ2-1; D unresolved. Germline CDR1 and CDR2: ENHRY and SYGVKD. The length of the CDR3 is 16 residues. Trimming stripped 6 bases from V and 2 bases from J, with 17 bases between. CDR3: CAISRPPIPTYNEQFF. CDR3 nucleotide sequence: TGTGCCATCAGCCGCCCTCCAATTCCTACCTACAATGAGCAGTTCTTC.

The chain links TRBV4-2 to TRBJ2-7, with D perhaps TRBD2 (6 bases). This CDR3 region has 14 residues. Deletions cut 0 bases from V and 5 bases from J, with 11 bases between. CDR1 and CDR2 from the germline V gene are LGHNA and YNFKEQ. The CDR3 DNA sequence: TGTGCCAGCAGCCAAGATTTAGCGGCGGACGAGCAGTACTTC. Its translation: CASSQDLAADEQYF.

The CDR3 loop reads CASSFGNSYNEQFF. The CDR3 region has the DNA TGCGCCAGCAGCTTTGGTAACTCCTACAATGAGCAGTTCTTC. V is TRBV5-1 and J is TRBJ2-1; D ambiguous. With 2 bases removed from V and 0 bases from J, the gap between germline ends came to 6 bases. CDR1 is SGHRS and CDR2 is YFSETQ in the germline V gene. The CDR3 runs to 14 residues.